This T cell receptor beta chain comes out of a study of blood T cell repertoires in COVID-19. V shed 4 bases, J shed 1 base, and the junction held 7 bases outside the gene matches. The CDR3 extends over 18 amino acids. Germline V gives CDR1 SGHTA, CDR2 FQGNSA. TCRdb keeps only in-frame clones here, not all; method: immunoSEQ multiplex PCR. The data hold about 160,000 clones, with 70% to 90% observed a single time. The chain uses TRBV7-2 and TRBJ2-5; 15 nucleotides agree with TRBD2. The specimen sequenced was peripheral blood. The receptor was isolated from a man aged 70 or older with acute or convalescent COVID-19. As DNA, the CDR3 is TGTGCCAGCAGCTACGGACTAGCGGGAGGGAGCCTCCAAGAGACCCAGTACTTC. Amino acids: CASSYGLAGGSLQETQYF.